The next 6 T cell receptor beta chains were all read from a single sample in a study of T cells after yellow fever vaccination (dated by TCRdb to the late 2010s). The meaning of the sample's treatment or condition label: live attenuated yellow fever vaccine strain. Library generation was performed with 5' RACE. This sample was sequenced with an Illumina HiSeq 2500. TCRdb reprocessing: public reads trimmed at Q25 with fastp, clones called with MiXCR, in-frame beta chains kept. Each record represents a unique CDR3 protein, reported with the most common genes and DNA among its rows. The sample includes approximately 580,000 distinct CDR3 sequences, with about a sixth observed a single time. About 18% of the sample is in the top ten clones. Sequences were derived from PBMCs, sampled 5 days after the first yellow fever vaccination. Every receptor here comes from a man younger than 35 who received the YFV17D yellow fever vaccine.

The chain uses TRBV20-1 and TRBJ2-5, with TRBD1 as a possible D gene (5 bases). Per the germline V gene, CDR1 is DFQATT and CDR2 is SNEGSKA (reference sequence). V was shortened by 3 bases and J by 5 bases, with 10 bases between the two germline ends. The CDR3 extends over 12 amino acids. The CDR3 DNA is TGCAGTGCTAGGCAAGGGGTGGAGACCCAGTACTTC. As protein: CSARQGVETQYF.

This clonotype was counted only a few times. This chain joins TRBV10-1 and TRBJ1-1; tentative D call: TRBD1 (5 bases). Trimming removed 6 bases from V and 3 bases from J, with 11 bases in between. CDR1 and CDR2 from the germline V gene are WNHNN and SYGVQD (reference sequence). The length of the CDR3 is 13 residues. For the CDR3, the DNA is TGCGCCAGCAGCCGGGACTCCTACACTGAAGCTTTCTTT. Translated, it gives CASSRDSYTEAFF.

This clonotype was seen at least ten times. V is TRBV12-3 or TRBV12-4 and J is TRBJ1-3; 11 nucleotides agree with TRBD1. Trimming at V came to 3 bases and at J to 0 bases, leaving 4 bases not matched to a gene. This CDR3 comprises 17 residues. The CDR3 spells CASSFSGTGGSGNTIYF. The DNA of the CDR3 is TGTGCCAGCAGTTTCTCCGGGACAGGGGGCTCTGGAAACACCATATATTTT.

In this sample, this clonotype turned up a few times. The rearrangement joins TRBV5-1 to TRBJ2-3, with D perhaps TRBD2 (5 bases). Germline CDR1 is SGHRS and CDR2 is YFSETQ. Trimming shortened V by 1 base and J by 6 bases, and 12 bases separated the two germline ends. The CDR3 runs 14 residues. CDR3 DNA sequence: TGCGCCAGCAGCTTGAGTAGCGAGGCTGATACGCAGTATTTT. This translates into CASSLSSEADTQYF.

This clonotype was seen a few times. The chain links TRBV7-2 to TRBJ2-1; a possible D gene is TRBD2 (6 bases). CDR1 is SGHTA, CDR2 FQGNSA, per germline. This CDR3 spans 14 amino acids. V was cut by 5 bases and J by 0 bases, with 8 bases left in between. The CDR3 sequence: CASSDGSSYNEQFF. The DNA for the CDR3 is TGTGCCAGCAGCGACGGGAGCTCCTACAATGAGCAGTTCTTC.

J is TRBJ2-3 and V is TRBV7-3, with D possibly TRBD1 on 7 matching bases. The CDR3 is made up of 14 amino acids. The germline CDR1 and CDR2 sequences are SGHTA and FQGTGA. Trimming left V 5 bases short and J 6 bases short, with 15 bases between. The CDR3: CASSVAGGMDTQYF. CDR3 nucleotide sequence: TGTGCCAGCAGCGTCGCAGGGGGGATGGATACGCAGTATTTT.